One sample yielded the 8 T cell receptor beta chains listed below, sequenced in a study of blood T cell repertoires in COVID-19. Only in-frame clones appear in the TCRdb table, and some are missing; sequencing was by immunoSEQ multiplex PCR. Of approximately 100,000 clones listed, just under 90% are singletons. The sequenced sample was peripheral blood. These receptors all stem from a human donor in a cohort sampled during active COVID-19.

For the CDR3, the DNA is TGTGCCACCAGCACCCACCAGGGAAAACCTGAGCAGTACTTC. It translates to CATSTHQGKPEQYF. The rearrangement joins TRBV15 to TRBJ2-7, with a weak D call TRBD1 (5 bases). CDR1 LNHNV and CDR2 YYDKDF come from the germline V gene (reference sequence). V was trimmed by 4 bases and J by 7 bases, leaving 17 bases between them. This CDR3 spans 14 amino acids.

This chain uses TRBV7-3 with TRBJ2-3; TRBD2 matches 9 bases. V trimming: 6 bases; J trimming: 4 bases; junction bases outside the gene matches: 8. The CDR3 sequence is 15 residues long. Germline-derived CDR1 and CDR2 are SGHTA and FQGTGA. The CDR3 region is CASSRGGLASDTQYF. For the CDR3, the DNA is TGTGCCAGCAGTCGTGGGGGACTAGCATCAGATACGCAGTATTTT.

The gene calls are TRBV28 and TRBJ1-2; possibly TRBD1 for D (5 bases). The CDR3 has 13 residues. The germline V gene has CDR1 MDHEN and CDR2 SYDVKM. The V gene lost 7 bases and the J gene lost 2 bases, with 11 bases spanning the gap. The DNA of the CDR3 is TGTGCCAGCATAGGGGTGGGGAACTATGGCTACACCTTC. Its protein product is CASIGVGNYGYTF.

V is TRBV12-5 and J is TRBJ2-7; 7 bases agree with TRBD2. The CDR3 is 15 residues long. With V trimmed by 5 bases and J by 6 bases, 13 bases remained unmatched. From germline, CDR1 is LGHNT and CDR2 FRNRAP. The CDR3 region has the DNA TGTGCTAGTGGTACCCGACTAGCCGCCCCGGGCGAGCAGTACTTC. It specifies CASGTRLAAPGEQYF.

This rearrangement joins TRBV20-1 to TRBJ1-5; no firm D call. The CDR3 is 13 residues long. The V gene lost 3 bases and the J gene lost 3 bases, with 9 bases spanning the gap. Germline loops: CDR1 DFQATT, CDR2 SNEGSKA (reference sequence). In nucleotides, the CDR3 is TGCAGTGCTAGTTCGACAATCAATCAGCCCCAGCATTTT. It yields the protein CSASSTINQPQHF.

The rearrangement joins TRBV11-3 to TRBJ2-1, with 7 bases lining up with TRBD1. J was trimmed by 2 bases and V by 2 bases; bases with no gene match: 6. CDR1 is SGHNT, CDR2 YENEEA, per germline. The CDR3 covers 16 residues. Here the CDR3 reads CASSLMDRLTYNEQFF. CDR3 DNA sequence: TGTGCCAGCAGCTTAATGGACAGGTTAACCTACAATGAGCAGTTCTTC. The variable domain in full, with the rest retrieved from reference TRBV11-3 and TRBJ2-1, is EAGVVQSPRYKIIEKKQPVAFWCNPISGHNTLYWYLQNLGQGPELLIRYENEEAVDDSQLPKDRFSAERLKGVDSTLKIQPAELGDSAVYLCASSLMDRLTYNEQFFGPGTRLTVL.

The V call is TRBV5-6, the J call TRBJ2-1, with TRBD1 matching over 9 bases. The J segment lost 8 bases and the V segment lost 0 bases, leaving 12 bases of the junction unmatched. CDR3 length: 17 amino acids. Germline lookup yields CDR1 SGHDT and CDR2 YYEEEE. The CDR3 nucleotides read TGTGCCAGCAGCTTGGGCGGGGACTGGACAGGGGTCCATGAGCAGTTCTTC. It specifies CASSLGGDWTGVHEQFF.

This chain links TRBV7-9 with TRBJ2-4; D possibly corresponds to TRBD2 (5 bases). The CDR3 contains 14 residues. Trimming took off 1 base at V and 8 bases at J, with 12 bases between the two ends. Per germline, CDR1 SEHNR and CDR2 FQNEAQ (reference sequence). The CDR3 DNA reads TGTGCCAGCAGCTTAGGAGCGGCAGTAGACATTCAGTACTTC. As protein: CASSLGAAVDIQYF.